This entry lists 9 T cell receptor beta chains sequenced from one sample in a study of cytomegalovirus exposure and HLA in healthy donors. Here immunoSEQ multiplex PCR was the method, and the copy in TCRdb shows in-frame clones only, minus some. The sample holds some 98,000 clones; 70% to 90% are singletons and the top ten take 3% to 4%. The sequenced material came from PBMCs. The receptor source for this set is a woman aged 25 to 39 in good health and CMV-seronegative.

This chain links TRBV5-4 with TRBJ2-3; TRBD1 aligns across 10 bases. Losses at the gene ends were 4 bases for V and 2 bases for J; bases not matched to a gene: 7. The CDR3 has 16 amino acids. The germline CDR1 and CDR2 sequences are SGHNT and YYREEE (reference sequence). CDR3: CASSGRTGGVTDTQYF. CDR3 nucleotide sequence: TGTGCCAGCAGCGGCCGGACAGGGGGGGTCACAGATACGCAGTATTTT.

The chain has TRBV4-2 and TRBJ2-7, with 8 bases identical to TRBD2. Germline values: CDR1 LGHNA, CDR2 YNFKEQ. With 2 bases clipped from V and 3 bases from J, the junction kept 15 bases outside the gene matches. The CDR3 length is 18 residues. The CDR3 reads CASSQRESERGSIYEQYF. For the CDR3, the DNA is TGTGCCAGCAGCCAACGGGAGAGCGAGCGGGGGTCAATCTACGAGCAGTACTTC.

The chain has TRBV6-5 and TRBJ2-5; D is possibly TRBD1 (5 bases). There are 13 residues in the CDR3. Germline CDR1 MNHEY, CDR2 SVGAGI. Trimming cost V 2 bases and J 4 bases, with 8 bases left between them. DNA for the CDR3: TGTGCCAGCAGTTACAGGGGTTTAGAGACCCAGTACTTC. Its protein is CASSYRGLETQYF.

The chain has TRBV7-2 and TRBJ2-2; 7 nucleotides align to TRBD1. The ends lost 5 bases at V and 6 bases at J; junction bases unmatched: 6. Germline CDR1 and CDR2: SGHTA and FQGNSA. The CDR3 sequence is 14 residues long. CDR3 nucleotide sequence: TGTGCCAGCAGCCTACAGACAGGGCCCGGGGAGCTGTTTTTT. Its protein product is CASSLQTGPGELFF. Full variable domain (missing parts from reference TRBV7-2 and TRBJ2-2): GAGVSQSPSNKVTEKGKDVELRCDPISGHTALYWYRQSLGQGLEFLIYFQGNSAPDKSGLPSDRFSAERTGGSVSTLTIQRTQQEDSAVYLCASSLQTGPGELFFGEGSRLTVL.

This sequence joins TRBV2 and TRBJ2-1; TRBD2 agrees at 9 bases. The length of the CDR3 is 14 residues. From germline, CDR1 is SNHLY and CDR2 FYNNEI. Trimming took 6 bases from V and 4 from J; bases not matched to a gene: 4. CDR3 region: CASRSGGLYNEQFF. DNA for the CDR3: TGTGCCAGCAGAAGCGGGGGGCTATACAATGAGCAGTTCTTC.

This clone was seen a single time. This sequence joins TRBV7-9 and TRBJ2-7; 8 bases align to TRBD1. CDR1 and CDR2 (germline): SEHNR, FQNEAQ (reference sequence). The V segment lost 1 base and the J segment 2 bases; nucleotides outside the gene matches: 4. This CDR3 region has 15 residues. CDR3 in amino acids: CASSLGRTGTYEQYF. The CDR3 DNA sequence: TGTGCCAGCAGCTTAGGGCGGACAGGGACCTACGAGCAGTACTTC. The full variable domain, rest sourced from reference TRBV7-9 and TRBJ2-7, is DTGVSQNPRHKITKRGQNVTFRCDPISEHNRLYWYRQTLGQGPEFLTYFQNEAQLEKSRLLSDRFSAERPKGSFSTLEIQRTEQGDSAMYLCASSLGRTGTYEQYFGPGTRLTVT.

This sequence joins TRBV2 and TRBJ1-6, with 7 bases that match TRBD1. This CDR3 contains 14 residues. CDR1 SNHLY and CDR2 FYNNEI come from the germline V gene. The V segment lost 5 bases and the J segment 8 bases; nucleotides outside the gene matches: 6. The CDR3 DNA sequence: TGTGCCAGCAGTCAGGACAGGTGGGATTCACCCCTCCACTTT. This translates into CASSQDRWDSPLHF.

The rearrangement joins TRBV2 to TRBJ1-2; D gene unclear. This CDR3 is 14 amino acids long. The V end lost 3 bases, the J end lost 3 bases, and 11 bases lay between the germline ends. Germline assignment: CDR1 SNHLY and CDR2 FYNNEI. DNA of the CDR3: TGTGCCAGCAGTGAGGAGGGTCTGGACTATGGCTACACCTTC. This sequence encodes CASSEEGLDYGYTF.

The chain links TRBV6-5 to TRBJ2-7; 9 bases agree with TRBD2. Germline V gives CDR1 MNHEY, CDR2 SVGAGI. The CDR3 consists of 13 residues. The CDR3 bases are TGTGCTGTGCGGGAGGGTAGCGCCTACGAGCAGTACTTC. Encoded protein: CAVREGSAYEQYF.